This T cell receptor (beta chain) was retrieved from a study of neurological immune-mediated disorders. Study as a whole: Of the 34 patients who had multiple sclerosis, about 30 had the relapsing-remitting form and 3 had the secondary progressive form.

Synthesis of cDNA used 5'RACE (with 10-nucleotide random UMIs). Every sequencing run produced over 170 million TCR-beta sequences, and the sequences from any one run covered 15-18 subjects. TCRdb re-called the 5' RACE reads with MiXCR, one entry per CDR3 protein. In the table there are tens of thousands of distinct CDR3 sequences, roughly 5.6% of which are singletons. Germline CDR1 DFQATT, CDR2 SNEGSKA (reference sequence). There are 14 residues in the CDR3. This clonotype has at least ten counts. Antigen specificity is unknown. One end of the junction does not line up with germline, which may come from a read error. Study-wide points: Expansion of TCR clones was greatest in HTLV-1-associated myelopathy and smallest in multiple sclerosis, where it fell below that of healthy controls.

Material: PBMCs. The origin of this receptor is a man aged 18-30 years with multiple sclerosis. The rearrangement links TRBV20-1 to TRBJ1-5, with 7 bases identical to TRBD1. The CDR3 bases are TGCAGTGCTAGCCGAGGGGGCTTGGGACAGCCCCAGAATTTT. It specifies CSASRGGLGQPQNF.